One sample yielded the 22 T cell receptor beta chains listed below, sequenced in a study of metastatic and nonmetastatic thyroid tumors. All patients were untreated before thyroid surgery. TCRdb used MiXCR to call clones anew from the PCR reads. The data show some 69,000 clones, 12% to 15% seen once. What was sequenced was blood. The receptors were gathered from a male donor with papillary thyroid cancer or a benign thyroid nodule (not recorded which). Some clones in this sample may be carry-over from other donors' samples.

This clone was found many times. This chain uses TRBV12-3 or TRBV12-4 with TRBJ2-1; D tentatively reads TRBD1 or TRBD2 (6 bases each). Trimming took off 8 bases at V and 5 bases at J, with 13 bases between the two ends. The CDR3 extends over 13 amino acids. The CDR3 loop reads CASQVGGNNEQFF. CDR3 in DNA: TGTGCCAGCCAAGTAGGGGGGAACAATGAGCAGTTCTTC.

CDR3 sequence (DNA): TGTGCCAGCAGTTTGGGACAGCTTAGCACAGATACGCAGTATTTT. This translates into CASSLGQLSTDTQYF. V usage is TRBV6-2 or TRBV6-3 and J usage is TRBJ2-3; 7 nucleotides match TRBD1. This CDR3 is 15 amino acids long. Germline V gene data show CDR1 as MNHEY and CDR2 as SVGEGT. V shed 4 bases and J 0 bases; nucleotides not matched to a gene: 4.

This clone was seen at least ten times. The chain recombines TRBV12-3 or TRBV12-4 with TRBJ1-1; no firm D call. The CDR3 totals 16 residues. The V gene lost 3 bases and the J gene lost 1 base, with 15 bases spanning the gap. As DNA, the CDR3 is TGTGCCAGCAGTTTTTCCCTCGGCCGATCGAACACTGAAGCTTTCTTT. It is translated as CASSFSLGRSNTEAFF.

This clone was seen many times. The chain couples TRBV6-2 or TRBV6-3 to TRBJ1-1; 9 bases map to TRBD1. Germline CDR1 is MNHEY and CDR2 is SVGEGT. With V trimmed by 5 bases and J by 11 bases, 12 bases remained unmatched. The CDR3 has 14 residues. The CDR3 loop is CASSLSGTGSRAFF. The CDR3 coding sequence is TGTGCCAGCAGTCTTTCCGGGACAGGGAGTCGGGCTTTCTTT.

This clone was seen many times. This specimen includes other DNA sequences encoding the same CDR3. The chain is built from TRBV19 and TRBJ1-5; a possible D gene is TRBD1 (5 bases). Trimming left V 3 bases short and J 2 bases short, with 8 bases between. Germline V CDR1 and CDR2: LNHDA, SQIVND (reference sequence). The CDR3 spans 14 residues. CDR3 DNA sequence: TGTGCCAGTAGTATTACGGGGGGCAATCAGCCCCAGCATTTT. Protein product: CASSITGGNQPQHF.

This clone occurred many times. This chain links TRBV7-2 with TRBJ2-3; no clear D. In germline, CDR1 is SGHTA, CDR2 FQGNSA. V lost 2 bases, J lost 0 bases, and 12 bases lay in between. The CDR3 covers 16 residues. The CDR3 region has the DNA TGTGCCAGCAGCTTATTGGGCGGAACTAGCACAGATACGCAGTATTTT. Amino acid sequence: CASSLLGGTSTDTQYF.

This clone was counted at least ten times. This chain uses TRBV28 with TRBJ2-1; unclear D gene. The CDR3 loop spans 13 amino acids. Trimming removed 1 base from V and 8 bases from J, with 9 bases in between. Per germline, CDR1 MDHEN and CDR2 SYDVKM. CDR3 residues: CASSLLAEDEQFF. The CDR3, as DNA: TGTGCCAGCAGTTTATTAGCTGAGGATGAGCAGTTCTTC.

This clone has a count of ten or more. The gene calls are TRBV4-1 and TRBJ2-1; D unresolved. From germline, CDR1 is MGHRA and CDR2 YSYEKL. The CDR3 sequence is 13 residues long. V lost 6 bases to trimming and J lost 2 bases, with 8 bases between them. The DNA of the CDR3 is TGCGCCAGCAGACCTCCCACCTACAATGAGCAGTTCTTC. Residues: CASRPPTYNEQFF.

This clone was detected many times. The V gene is TRBV10-3, the J gene TRBJ1-2, with TRBD1 matching over 12 bases. The CDR3 is 17 amino acids. Germline V gene data show CDR1 as ENHRY and CDR2 as SYGVKD. The J segment lost 5 bases and the V segment lost 6 bases, leaving 13 bases of the junction unmatched. CDR3 loop: CAIRERDRGLWGYGYTF. For the CDR3, the DNA is TGTGCCATCAGGGAAAGGGACAGGGGGCTCTGGGGGTATGGCTACACCTTC.

CDR3 residues: CASSLGWAMAGPHEQYF. The CDR3 DNA reads TGTGCCAGCAGCTTAGGGTGGGCAATGGCAGGCCCTCACGAGCAGTACTTC. The rearrangement joins TRBV11-2 to TRBJ2-7; no clear D gene. Germline V gene sequence: CDR1 SGHAT, CDR2 FQNNGV. Trimming shortened V by 1 base and J by 5 bases, and 21 bases separated the two germline ends. The CDR3 loop spans 17 amino acids.

The chain has TRBV9 and TRBJ2-7; no reliable D call. The V end lost 3 bases, the J end lost 7 bases, and 11 bases lay between the germline ends. CDR1 and CDR2 from the germline V gene are SGDLS and YYNGEE. This CDR3 is 12 amino acids long. The CDR3 DNA reads as TGTGCCAGCAGCGCGGGCCTGGGGGAGCAGTACTTC. Translating it yields CASSAGLGEQYF.

This clone was recorded many times. A junction boundary mismatches the germline segment, possibly from a read error. The chain has TRBV3-1 and TRBJ2-1; D perhaps matches TRBD2 (6 bases). This CDR3 contains 17 residues. The V gene's germline CDR1 is LGHDT and CDR2 YNNKEL (reference sequence). CDR3 DNA: TGTGCCAGCAGACAAGATCAGAACAGCGGGCTTCCCAATGAGCAGTTCTTC. Encoded protein: CASRQDQNSGLPNEQFF.

Ten or more counts support this clone. The chain combines TRBV6-4 with TRBJ2-2; 11 nucleotides match TRBD2. The germline gives CDR1 MRHNA, CDR2 SNTAGT. V was clipped by 5 bases and J by 3 bases; unmatched bases: 2. The CDR3 extends over 15 amino acids. This CDR3 is CASSRLAGYTGELFF. CDR3 coding DNA: TGTGCCAGCAGTCGACTAGCGGGATACACCGGGGAGCTGTTTTTT.

This clone was recorded at least ten times. CDR3 sequence (DNA): TGTGCCAGCAGTAGGACTAGCGGGGTAGATACGCAGTATTTT. It is translated as CASSRTSGVDTQYF. This rearrangement joins TRBV27 to TRBJ2-3; 12 nucleotides match TRBD2. The CDR3 sequence is 14 residues long. Per germline, CDR1 MNHEY and CDR2 SMNVEV (reference sequence). With V trimmed by 5 bases and J by 5 bases, 2 bases remained unmatched.

There are many counts of this clone. The CDR3 sequence: CASSSGSPQFF. The CDR3 region has the DNA TGTGCCAGCAGTAGCGGGAGTCCGCAGTTCTTC. V and J are TRBV25-1 and TRBJ2-1; TRBD2 agrees at 8 bases. Trimming took 5 bases from V and 12 from J; bases not matched to a gene: 3. Germline V lookup: CDR1 MGHDK, CDR2 SYGVNS. CDR3 size: 11 residues.

There are a few counts of this clone. A much larger clone differs by one base, so this may be a read error. The V and J genes are TRBV7-9 and TRBJ2-3, with D perhaps given as TRBD1 or TRBD2 (5 bases each). Germline CDR1 is SEHNR and CDR2 is FQNEAQ (reference sequence). V shed 1 base and J shed 5 bases, with 10 bases lying between them. This CDR3 contains 14 residues. DNA of the CDR3: TGTGCCAGCAGCTTAGGGTCGGGGCTAGATACGCAGTATTTT. This sequence encodes CASSLGSGLDTQYF.

There are a few counts of this clone. The chain is built from TRBV6-2 or TRBV6-3 and TRBJ1-2; tentative D call: TRBD1 (5 bases). CDR3 length equals 12 residues. Between the trimmed V and J ends, which lost 4 bases and 8 bases, there was a span of 11 bases. CDR1 is MNHEY, CDR2 SVGEGT, per germline. CDR3 nucleotide sequence: TGTGCCAGCAGTTCGGGGCCGGGCGGCTACACCTTC. Protein sequence: CASSSGPGGYTF.

This clone was detected many times. This chain joins TRBV28 and TRBJ2-5, with a tentative D call TRBD2 (5 bases). V lost 3 bases, J lost 5 bases, and 13 bases lay in between. This CDR3 comprises 14 residues. Germline CDR1 MDHEN, CDR2 SYDVKM. This chain's CDR3 is CASSLGGSLETQYF. The DNA for the CDR3 is TGTGCCAGCAGTTTGGGTGGGAGTTTGGAGACCCAGTACTTC.

This clone was seen a single time. The chain uses TRBV29-1 and TRBJ2-7; 7 nucleotides align to TRBD1. Germline CDR1 SQVTM, CDR2 ANQGSEA. The CDR3 loop spans 14 amino acids. J lost 1 base, V lost 6 bases, and 9 bases had no gene match. The CDR3 sequence is CSVVDRNPSYEQYF. The CDR3 DNA is TGCAGCGTGGTGGACAGGAACCCGTCCTACGAGCAGTACTTC.

The chain joins TRBV6-1 to TRBJ1-2; the D is unclear. CDR1 is MNHNS and CDR2 is SASEGT in the germline V gene. CDR3 length: 11 amino acids. Trimming pared 6 bases from V and 6 bases from J, leaving 8 bases between. The CDR3 DNA reads TGTGCCAGCAGCCGTAGCGATGGCTACACCTTC. It yields the protein CASSRSDGYTF.

Notes on this clone: This clone may be a read error of a much larger clone one base away. V and J are TRBV6-1 and TRBJ2-5; D is tentatively TRBD1 or TRBD2 (6 bases each). CDR1 is MNHNS, CDR2 SASEGT, per germline. Trimming shortened V by 5 bases and J by 3 bases, and 19 bases separated the two germline ends. The CDR3 is 16 residues long. CDR3 sequence: CASSRGLRGVEETQYF. CDR3 nucleotide sequence: TGTGCCAGCAGTCGGGGCCTTAGGGGGGTGGAAGAGACCCAGTACTTC.

This clone was counted many times. The chain uses TRBV5-5 and TRBJ2-4, with D unclear. The CDR3 contains 13 residues. The germline CDR1 and CDR2 sequences are SGHKS and YYEKEE (reference sequence). With 4 bases removed from V and 7 bases from J, the gap between germline ends came to 12 bases. The DNA of the CDR3 is TGTGCCAGCAGCCTCCTCAGTCCGAACATTCAGTACTTC. Translation: CASSLLSPNIQYF.